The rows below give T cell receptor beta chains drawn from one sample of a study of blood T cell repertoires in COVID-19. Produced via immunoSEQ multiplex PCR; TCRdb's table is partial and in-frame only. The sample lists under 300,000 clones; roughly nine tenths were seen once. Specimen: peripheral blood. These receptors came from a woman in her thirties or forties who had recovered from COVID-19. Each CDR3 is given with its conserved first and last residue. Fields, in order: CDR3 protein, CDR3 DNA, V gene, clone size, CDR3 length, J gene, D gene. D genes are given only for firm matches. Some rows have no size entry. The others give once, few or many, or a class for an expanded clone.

CDR3 protein: CASSQTGMGEQYF
CDR3 DNA: TGTGCCAGCAGTCAAACAGGGATGGGTGAGCAGTACTTC
V gene: TRBV27
clone size: NA
CDR3 length: 13
J gene: TRBJ2-7
D gene: NA

CDR3 protein: CASSARTGENSPLHF
CDR3 DNA: TGTGCCAGTAGTGCTAGGACAGGCGAGAATTCACCCCTCCACTTT
V gene: TRBV19
clone size: NA
CDR3 length: 15
J gene: TRBJ1-6
D gene: TRBD1

CDR3 protein: CASSPDRVGEKLFF
CDR3 DNA: TGTGCCAGCAGCCCAGACAGGGTGGGAGAAAAACTGTTTTTT
V gene: TRBV2
clone size: NA
CDR3 length: 14
J gene: TRBJ1-4
D gene: TRBD1

CDR3 protein: CASSLTGGGTEAFF
CDR3 DNA: TGTGCCAGCAGCCTAACAGGGGGTGGCACTGAAGCTTTCTTT
V gene: TRBV21-1
clone size: NA
CDR3 length: 14
J gene: TRBJ1-1
D gene: NA

CDR3 protein: CASSFEGLSNQPQHF
CDR3 DNA: TGTGCCAGCAGCTTCGAGGGTTTGAGCAATCAGCCCCAGCATTTT
V gene: TRBV7-2
clone size: NA
CDR3 length: 15
J gene: TRBJ1-5
D gene: NA

CDR3 protein: CASSWGVRDTQYF
CDR3 DNA: TGTGCCAGCAGCTGGGGGGTTAGAGATACGCAGTATTTT
V gene: TRBV19
clone size: few
CDR3 length: 13
J gene: TRBJ2-3
D gene: NA

CDR3 protein: CASSSGQDNLGEQFF
CDR3 DNA: TGTGCCAGCAGTTCGGGACAGGACAATTTGGGTGAGCAGTTCTTC
V gene: TRBV28
clone size: few
CDR3 length: 15
J gene: TRBJ2-1
D gene: TRBD1

CDR3 protein: CASSWGGLSNQPQHF
CDR3 DNA: TGTGCCAGCAGTTGGGGGGGGCTCAGCAATCAGCCCCAGCATTTT
V gene: TRBV5-6
clone size: few
CDR3 length: 15
J gene: TRBJ1-5
D gene: NA

CDR3 protein: CASSESGGNTEAFF
CDR3 DNA: TGTGCCAGCAGCGAATCAGGGGGCAACACTGAAGCTTTCTTT
V gene: TRBV11-3
clone size: NA
CDR3 length: 14
J gene: TRBJ1-1
D gene: TRBD1

CDR3 protein: CASSLSGDHQETQYF
CDR3 DNA: TGTGCCAGCAGCCTTAGCGGGGATCACCAAGAGACCCAGTACTTC
V gene: TRBV13
clone size: NA
CDR3 length: 15
J gene: TRBJ2-5
D gene: TRBD2

CDR3 protein: CASGQGFATNEKLFF
CDR3 DNA: TGCGCCAGCGGCCAGGGGTTTGCAACTAATGAAAAACTGTTTTTT
V gene: TRBV5-1
clone size: NA
CDR3 length: 15
J gene: TRBJ1-4
D gene: NA

CDR3 protein: CSIDRGREKLFF
CDR3 DNA: TGCAGCATCGACCGGGGTAGAGAAAAACTGTTTTTT
V gene: TRBV29-1
clone size: NA
CDR3 length: 12
J gene: TRBJ1-4
D gene: NA

CDR3 protein: CASSYGQGLGSPLHF
CDR3 DNA: TGCGCCAGCAGCTACGGACAGGGGCTTGGTTCACCCCTCCACTTT
V gene: TRBV5-1
clone size: few
CDR3 length: 15
J gene: TRBJ1-6
D gene: TRBD1

CDR3 protein: CATQGGQETQYF
CDR3 DNA: TGTGCCACGCAGGGGGGCCAAGAGACCCAGTACTTC
V gene: TRBV19
clone size: NA
CDR3 length: 12
J gene: TRBJ2-5
D gene: NA

CDR3 protein: CASTPVLSTDTQYF
CDR3 DNA: TGTGCCAGTACTCCAGTTTTATCGACAGATACGCAGTATTTT
V gene: TRBV19
clone size: NA
CDR3 length: 14
J gene: TRBJ2-3
D gene: NA

CDR3 protein: CASSYSGGMYNEQFF
CDR3 DNA: TGTGCCAGCAGTTACTCTGGGGGGATGTACAATGAGCAGTTCTTC
V gene: TRBV6-2/TRBV6-3
clone size: NA
CDR3 length: 15
J gene: TRBJ2-1
D gene: NA

CDR3 protein: CASSPDRTLRTEAFF
CDR3 DNA: TGTGCCAGCAGCCCTGACAGAACACTTCGCACTGAAGCTTTCTTT
V gene: TRBV11-2
clone size: NA
CDR3 length: 15
J gene: TRBJ1-1
D gene: NA

CDR3 protein: CASRSGEGGPIYNEQFF
CDR3 DNA: TGTGCCAGCAGATCCGGGGAGGGAGGACCGATTTACAATGAGCAGTTCTTC
V gene: TRBV11-3
clone size: NA
CDR3 length: 17
J gene: TRBJ2-1
D gene: TRBD2

CDR3 protein: CASSPGGSQPQHF
CDR3 DNA: TGTGCCAGCAGCCCCGGAGGAAGCCAGCCCCAGCATTTT
V gene: TRBV7-2
clone size: NA
CDR3 length: 13
J gene: TRBJ1-5
D gene: NA

CDR3 protein: CASSSRQGGGYTF
CDR3 DNA: TGTGCCAGCAGTTCCCGACAGGGAGGCGGCTACACCTTC
V gene: TRBV28
clone size: NA
CDR3 length: 13
J gene: TRBJ1-2
D gene: TRBD1

CDR3 protein: CASSLGPGFNYGYTF
CDR3 DNA: TGTGCCAGCAGCTTGGGCCCGGGTTTTAACTATGGCTACACCTTC
V gene: TRBV5-6
clone size: NA
CDR3 length: 15
J gene: TRBJ1-2
D gene: NA

CDR3 protein: CASSQDQGSAYNTEAFF
CDR3 DNA: TGTGCCAGCAGCCAAGATCAGGGGTCGGCCTATAACACTGAAGCTTTCTTT
V gene: TRBV14
clone size: NA
CDR3 length: 17
J gene: TRBJ1-1
D gene: NA

CDR3 protein: CASSLQGGGTDTQYF
CDR3 DNA: TGTGCCAGCAGCTTACAGGGGGGCGGGACAGATACGCAGTATTTT
V gene: TRBV9
clone size: NA
CDR3 length: 15
J gene: TRBJ2-3
D gene: TRBD1

CDR3 protein: CASSQALYSGNTIYF
CDR3 DNA: TGCGCCAGCAGCCAAGCCCTGTACTCTGGAAACACCATATATTTT
V gene: TRBV4-1
clone size: NA
CDR3 length: 15
J gene: TRBJ1-3
D gene: NA

CDR3 protein: CASSITQGGNQPQHF
CDR3 DNA: TGTGCCAGTAGTATAACACAGGGGGGCAATCAGCCCCAGCATTTT
V gene: TRBV19
clone size: NA
CDR3 length: 15
J gene: TRBJ1-5
D gene: TRBD1

CDR3 protein: CASTLGQAGREQFF
CDR3 DNA: TGTGCCAGTACCTTGGGACAGGCGGGTCGGGAGCAGTTCTTC
V gene: TRBV19
clone size: NA
CDR3 length: 14
J gene: TRBJ2-1
D gene: TRBD1

CDR3 protein: CAISGGLAGTDTQYF
CDR3 DNA: TGTGCCATCAGTGGGGGACTAGCGGGTACAGATACGCAGTATTTT
V gene: TRBV10-3
clone size: NA
CDR3 length: 15
J gene: TRBJ2-3
D gene: TRBD2

CDR3 protein: CATSDLSQSTDTQYF
CDR3 DNA: TGTGCCACCAGTGATTTGTCGCAGAGCACAGATACGCAGTATTTT
V gene: TRBV24-1
clone size: NA
CDR3 length: 15
J gene: TRBJ2-3
D gene: NA

CDR3 protein: CASSRGTGAYNEQFF
CDR3 DNA: TGTGCCAGTAGTAGGGGGACAGGGGCATACAATGAGCAGTTCTTC
V gene: TRBV19
clone size: NA
CDR3 length: 15
J gene: TRBJ2-1
D gene: TRBD1

CDR3 protein: CASEPGQGSNEQFF
CDR3 DNA: TGTGCCAGCGAACCGGGACAGGGAAGCAATGAGCAGTTCTTC
V gene: TRBV2
clone size: NA
CDR3 length: 14
J gene: TRBJ2-1
D gene: TRBD1

CDR3 protein: CASRRTAQVDYGYTF
CDR3 DNA: TGTGCCAGTAGACGGACAGCACAGGTCGACTATGGCTACACCTTC
V gene: TRBV19
clone size: NA
CDR3 length: 15
J gene: TRBJ1-2
D gene: NA

CDR3 protein: CATSLPGANVLTF
CDR3 DNA: TGTGCCACCTCCCTACCTGGGGCCAACGTCCTGACTTTC
V gene: TRBV24-1
clone size: NA
CDR3 length: 13
J gene: TRBJ2-6
D gene: NA

CDR3 protein: CAARDGDDSGNTIYF
CDR3 DNA: TGTGCCGCGCGGGATGGGGACGACTCTGGAAACACCATATATTTT
V gene: TRBV10-3
clone size: NA
CDR3 length: 15
J gene: TRBJ1-3
D gene: NA

CDR3 protein: CASTQGGHTEAFF
CDR3 DNA: TGTGCCAGCACCCAGGGAGGTCACACTGAAGCTTTCTTT
V gene: TRBV12-3/TRBV12-4
clone size: NA
CDR3 length: 13
J gene: TRBJ1-1
D gene: NA

CDR3 protein: CARSLGLDNNEQFF
CDR3 DNA: TGTGCCAGAAGCTTAGGACTAGACAACAATGAGCAGTTCTTC
V gene: TRBV5-3
clone size: NA
CDR3 length: 14
J gene: TRBJ2-1
D gene: TRBD2

CDR3 protein: CASAPGSSGNTIYF
CDR3 DNA: TGCGCCAGCGCCCCGGGAAGCTCTGGAAACACCATATATTTT
V gene: TRBV10-1
clone size: few
CDR3 length: 14
J gene: TRBJ1-3
D gene: NA

CDR3 protein: CASSSDTQGGYTF
CDR3 DNA: TGCGCCAGCAGCTCAGATACACAGGGAGGCTACACCTTC
V gene: TRBV5-1
clone size: NA
CDR3 length: 13
J gene: TRBJ1-2
D gene: NA

CDR3 protein: CASSLEGGSYTF
CDR3 DNA: TGTGCCAGCAGCCTCGAGGGCGGGAGCTACACCTTC
V gene: TRBV5-6
clone size: NA
CDR3 length: 12
J gene: TRBJ1-2
D gene: NA

CDR3 protein: CASSLGLAGGLDIQYF
CDR3 DNA: TGTGCCAGCAGCCTGGGACTAGCGGGGGGTCTGGACATTCAGTACTTC
V gene: TRBV4-2
clone size: NA
CDR3 length: 16
J gene: TRBJ2-4
D gene: TRBD2

CDR3 protein: CASSRKYSGTGILTNEKLFF
CDR3 DNA: TGCGCCAGCAGCCGGAAGTATTCCGGGACAGGGATTTTGACTAATGAAAAACTGTTTTTT
V gene: TRBV5-1
clone size: once
CDR3 length: 20
J gene: TRBJ1-4
D gene: TRBD1

CDR3 protein: CASSLVHMNTEAFF
CDR3 DNA: TGTGCCAGTAGTTTGGTTCACATGAACACTGAAGCTTTCTTT
V gene: TRBV19
clone size: NA
CDR3 length: 14
J gene: TRBJ1-1
D gene: NA

CDR3 protein: CASSKQGEGQPQHF
CDR3 DNA: TGTGCCAGCAGTAAACAGGGAGAAGGTCAGCCCCAGCATTTT
V gene: TRBV6-5
clone size: NA
CDR3 length: 14
J gene: TRBJ1-5
D gene: NA

CDR3 protein: CSVELPPRNEQFF
CDR3 DNA: TGCAGCGTTGAACTCCCTCCCCGTAATGAGCAGTTCTTC
V gene: TRBV29-1
clone size: NA
CDR3 length: 13
J gene: TRBJ2-1
D gene: NA

CDR3 protein: CASNEGGYGYTF
CDR3 DNA: TGTGCCAGTAACGAGGGCGGATATGGCTACACCTTC
V gene: TRBV19
clone size: NA
CDR3 length: 12
J gene: TRBJ1-2
D gene: NA

CDR3 protein: CASIERGRVTDTQYF
CDR3 DNA: TGTGCCAGCATAGAGCGGGGGAGGGTCACAGATACGCAGTATTTT
V gene: TRBV6-5
clone size: NA
CDR3 length: 15
J gene: TRBJ2-3
D gene: TRBD2

CDR3 protein: CASSEALRRSEAFF
CDR3 DNA: TGCGCCAGCAGTGAGGCACTCCGGAGGTCTGAAGCTTTCTTT
V gene: TRBV10-2
clone size: once
CDR3 length: 14
J gene: TRBJ1-1
D gene: NA

CDR3 protein: CASKSGGGFTDTQYF
CDR3 DNA: TGTGCCAGCAAGTCAGGGGGAGGTTTCACAGATACGCAGTATTTT
V gene: TRBV13
clone size: few
CDR3 length: 15
J gene: TRBJ2-3
D gene: NA

CDR3 protein: CASSLPASDTQYF
CDR3 DNA: TGTGCCAGCAGCTTACCAGCGTCAGATACGCAGTATTTT
V gene: TRBV13
clone size: once
CDR3 length: 13
J gene: TRBJ2-3
D gene: NA

CDR3 protein: CASSLQGLETQYF
CDR3 DNA: TGTGCCAGCAGCTTGCAGGGGTTGGAGACCCAGTACTTC
V gene: TRBV5-4
clone size: NA
CDR3 length: 13
J gene: TRBJ2-5
D gene: NA

CDR3 protein: CASKSQGASYEQYF
CDR3 DNA: TGTGCCAGCAAATCGCAGGGGGCATCCTACGAGCAGTACTTC
V gene: TRBV6-6
clone size: NA
CDR3 length: 14
J gene: TRBJ2-7
D gene: TRBD1

CDR3 protein: CASSPGQGADTGELFF
CDR3 DNA: TGCGCCAGCAGCCCAGGACAGGGGGCTGACACCGGGGAGCTGTTTTTT
V gene: TRBV4-1
clone size: NA
CDR3 length: 16
J gene: TRBJ2-2
D gene: TRBD1

CDR3 protein: CPRIGASGDNEQFF
CDR3 DNA: TGTCCCAGGATAGGGGCTAGCGGAGACAATGAGCAGTTCTTC
V gene: TRBV2
clone size: few
CDR3 length: 14
J gene: TRBJ2-1
D gene: TRBD2

CDR3 protein: CASSLIRAGYNEQFF
CDR3 DNA: TGTGCCAGCAGCTTAATCCGTGCAGGGTACAATGAGCAGTTCTTC
V gene: TRBV7-3
clone size: once
CDR3 length: 15
J gene: TRBJ2-1
D gene: NA

CDR3 protein: CARSGQGGTEAFF
CDR3 DNA: TGTGCCAGATCGGGACAGGGCGGCACTGAAGCTTTCTTT
V gene: TRBV6-5
clone size: NA
CDR3 length: 13
J gene: TRBJ1-1
D gene: TRBD1

CDR3 protein: CASSEAHVQGYEQYF
CDR3 DNA: TGTGCCAGCAGTGAAGCGCATGTACAGGGCTACGAGCAGTACTTC
V gene: TRBV6-1
clone size: NA
CDR3 length: 15
J gene: TRBJ2-7
D gene: NA

CDR3 protein: CASSKTSAGGPSANEQFF
CDR3 DNA: TGTGCCAGCAGCAAGACATCGGCGGGGGGGCCCAGTGCAAATGAGCAGTTCTTC
V gene: TRBV7-2
clone size: NA
CDR3 length: 18
J gene: TRBJ2-1
D gene: TRBD2

CDR3 protein: CASSQVGQGHEQYF
CDR3 DNA: TGCGCCAGCAGCCAAGTGGGTCAGGGCCACGAGCAGTACTTC
V gene: TRBV4-1
clone size: NA
CDR3 length: 14
J gene: TRBJ2-7
D gene: NA

CDR3 protein: CASSPSTGTSGYNEQFF
CDR3 DNA: TGTGCCAGCAGCCCAAGTACCGGGACTAGCGGATACAATGAGCAGTTCTTC
V gene: TRBV7-9
clone size: once
CDR3 length: 17
J gene: TRBJ2-1
D gene: TRBD2

CDR3 protein: CATSDQASGTGELFF
CDR3 DNA: TGTGCCACCAGTGATCAGGCTAGCGGAACCGGGGAGCTGTTTTTT
V gene: TRBV24-1
clone size: NA
CDR3 length: 15
J gene: TRBJ2-2
D gene: TRBD2